Following are 14 T cell receptor beta chains from one sample sequenced in a study of cytomegalovirus exposure and HLA in healthy donors. A multiplex PCR was run with 60 Vbeta primers and 13 Jbeta primers. The table came from immunoSEQ multiplex PCR; TCRdb's copy has only in-frame clones and leaves some out. The table records some 150,000 clones, 75% to 80% of them present only once. The sample consisted of PBMCs. All receptors come from a middle-aged man in good health and CMV-seropositive.

This sequence joins TRBV21-1 and TRBJ2-7; TRBD1, the table's D call, was not compared with the DNA. TRBV21-1 is deemed a pseudogene. The CDR3 runs to 15 residues. CDR3 sequence reads: CASSRPGQGVHEQYF. The CDR3 bases are TGTGCCAGCAGCAGACCGGGACAGGGAGTACACGAGCAGTACTTC.

The rearrangement uses TRBV5-5 and TRBJ1-2; the D gene is possibly TRBD1 (6 bases). Germline CDR1 reads SGHKS; CDR2 reads YYEKEE (reference sequence). The CDR3 has 16 amino acids. The V end lost 0 bases, the J end lost 2 bases, and 14 bases lay between the germline ends. In nucleotides, the CDR3 is TGTGCCAGCAGCTTGGCCACGGGACACCAGAACTATGGCTACACCTTC. It is translated as CASSLATGHQNYGYTF. Combining the CDR3 with reference TRBV5-5 and TRBJ1-2 gives the whole variable domain DAGVTQSPTHLIKTRGQQVTLRCSPISGHKSVSWYQQVLGQGPQFIFQYYEKEERGRGNFPDRFSARQFPNYSSELNVNALLLGDSALYLCASSLATGHQNYGYTFGSGTRLTVV.

The chain is built from TRBV21-1 and TRBJ1-4; the D call in the table, TRBD1, was not verified against the DNA. TRBV21-1 is noted as a pseudogene. The CDR3 totals 13 residues. CDR3 sequence (DNA): TGTGCCAGCAGCAACAGGGGGAATGAAAAACTGTTTTTT. It is translated as CASSNRGNEKLFF.

This clone occurred once. The V gene is TRBV6-1, the J gene TRBJ2-2, with 9 bases identical to TRBD1. V was clipped by 4 bases and J by 6 bases; unmatched bases: 3. Germline CDR1 is MNHNS and CDR2 is SASEGT. The length of the CDR3 is 14 residues. CDR3 sequence (DNA): TGTGCCAGCAGTGGGGGACAGGGTCCCGGGGAGCTGTTTTTT. Encoded protein: CASSGGQGPGELFF.

This clone was seen a single time. CDR3 in DNA: TGTGCCAGCAGCTTAGGGAAAGCGGGGCTCTCCTACAATGAGCAGTTCTTC. It specifies CASSLGKAGLSYNEQFF. The chain recombines TRBV11-2 with TRBJ2-1; the match to TRBD2 covers 7 bases. With 1 base clipped from V and 0 bases from J, the junction kept 6 bases outside the gene matches. The CDR3 has 17 amino acids. CDR1 is SGHAT, CDR2 FQNNGV, per germline. The entire variable domain, with the rest obtained from reference TRBV11-2 and TRBJ2-1, is as follows: EAGVAQSPRYKIIEKRQSVAFWCNPISGHATLYWYQQILGQGPKLLIQFQNNGVVDDSQLPKDRFSAERLKGVDSTLKIQPAKLEDSAVYLCASSLGKAGLSYNEQFFGPGTRLTVL.

J is TRBJ2-7 and V is TRBV5-6, with 8 bases matching TRBD1. Trimming at V came to 4 bases and at J to 0 bases, leaving 6 bases not matched to a gene. Germline V gives CDR1 SGHDT, CDR2 YYEEEE. The CDR3 loop spans 15 amino acids. The CDR3, as DNA: TGTGCCAGCAGCGCAAGGGACAGGTTCTCCTACGAGCAGTACTTC. It codes for CASSARDRFSYEQYF.

The chain carries TRBV7-6 and TRBJ2-7, with D perhaps TRBD2 (5 bases). CDR3 size: 14 residues. The V end was cut by 2 bases, the J end by 5 bases, with 13 bases between. Germline CDR1 is SGHVS and CDR2 is FNYEAQ. CDR3 nucleotide sequence: TGTGCCAGCAGCTTACGTCGGGGTACGGACGAGCAGTACTTC. Its translation: CASSLRRGTDEQYF.

The V gene is TRBV7-9, the J gene TRBJ1-1; weak D call: TRBD1 (5 bases). The CDR3 is 14 amino acids. The V and J ends lost 3 bases and 2 bases respectively, with 10 bases between them. Per the germline V gene, CDR1 is SEHNR and CDR2 is FQNEAQ (reference sequence). CDR3 DNA: TGTGCCAGCAGCTTTGTGGGGCCAAACACTGAAGCTTTCTTT. Amino acids: CASSFVGPNTEAFF.

This clone came up once. The rearrangement joins TRBV2 to TRBJ2-5, with a possible D match to TRBD1 (7 bases). This CDR3 is built from 15 residues. The germline CDR1 and CDR2 sequences are SNHLY and FYNNEI. The ends were cut back, 5 bases at V and 4 bases at J, with 17 bases in the middle. CDR3 region: CASSKWRGRGETQYF. The DNA of the CDR3 is TGTGCCAGCAGTAAATGGAGGGGGCGAGGAGAGACCCAGTACTTC.

The V gene is TRBV5-1, the J gene TRBJ2-7, with 8 bases that match TRBD2. V was pared by 2 bases and J by 6 bases, with 4 bases of the junction left unmatched. The CDR3 runs 13 residues. Per the germline V gene, CDR1 is SGHRS and CDR2 is YFSETQ. DNA of the CDR3: TGCGCCAGCAGCTTAACGGGAGGGGGCGAGCAGTACTTC. Amino acids: CASSLTGGGEQYF.

This chain uses TRBV9 with TRBJ1-3; possible D gene TRBD1, 6 bases. This CDR3 is 15 amino acids long. CDR1 SGDLS and CDR2 YYNGEE come from the germline V gene. Trimming pared 3 bases from V and 0 bases from J, leaving 10 bases between. CDR3 protein: CASSGTGNSGNTIYF. The CDR3 DNA is TGTGCCAGCAGCGGCACAGGGAACTCTGGAAACACCATATATTTT.

The chain carries TRBV19 and TRBJ1-5; maybe TRBD1 (6 bases). The germline gives CDR1 LNHDA, CDR2 SQIVND (reference sequence). This CDR3 has 15 residues. Trimming left V 4 bases short and J 2 bases short, with 12 bases between. The CDR3: CASSTQGSGNQPQHF. The CDR3 DNA sequence: TGTGCCAGTAGTACTCAGGGGAGCGGCAATCAGCCCCAGCATTTT.

This chain links TRBV9 with TRBJ2-3; tentatively, D is TRBD2 (6 bases). The germline V and J ends were trimmed by 4 bases and 0 bases, with 12 bases remaining between them. There are 15 residues in the CDR3. Germline loops: CDR1 SGDLS, CDR2 YYNGEE. CDR3 loop: CASSSGLLSTDTQYF. The CDR3, as DNA: TGTGCCAGCAGCTCCGGACTACTTAGCACAGATACGCAGTATTTT.

The J gene is TRBJ2-3, the V gene TRBV7-9, with 16 bases matching TRBD2. The CDR3 consists of 16 residues. Germline-derived CDR1 and CDR2 are SEHNR and FQNEAQ (reference sequence). V was pared by 5 bases and J by 8 bases, with 7 bases of the junction left unmatched. In nucleotides, the CDR3 is TGTGCCAGCAGCGGGCCGGGACTAGCGGGAGGGGGTACGCAGTATTTT. Encoded protein: CASSGPGLAGGGTQYF.